This record covers a single TCR beta chain. This CDR3 region has 13 residues. The V gene lost 0 bases and the J gene lost 6 bases, with 10 bases spanning the gap. Germline-derived CDR1 and CDR2 are SGHTS and YDEGEE. The entry originates in a study of blood T cell repertoires in COVID-19. About the research overall: Researchers got acute and convalescent COVID-19 samples from the United States, Italy and Spain. T cells, B-cell-depleted T cells, or PBMCs provided the cDNA or gDNA that served as material.

In the original processing: Amplifying reference gene primers gave estimates of nucleated cell counts. Measured with immunoSEQ multiplex PCR; TCRdb has only the in-frame clones, and not every one. That table is the source of V, J and clone size, and D and trimming were worked out from the DNA. Of some 200,000 clones listed, approximately 87% were seen once; the top ten hold 0.6% to 1%. The V and J genes are TRBV5-8 and TRBJ2-7, with D tentatively TRBD1 (5 bases). This receptor was obtained from a woman between 70 and 85 years old with acute or convalescent COVID-19. The sequencing input was peripheral blood. CDR3 residues: CASSLVRRAEQYF. The CDR3, as DNA: TGTGCCAGCAGCTTGGTTCGCAGGGCCGAGCAGTACTTC. Complete variable domain (other parts from reference TRBV5-8 and TRBJ2-7): EAGVTQSPTHLIKTRGQQATLRCSPISGHTSVYWYQQALGLGLQFLLWYDEGEERNRGNFPPRFSGRQFPNYSSELNVNALELEDSALYLCASSLVRRAEQYFGPGTRLTVT.